One and the same sample provided the 8 T cell receptor beta chains below, sequenced in a study of cytomegalovirus exposure and HLA in healthy donors. Amplification used 60 Vbeta primers and 13 Jbeta primers. TCRdb keeps only in-frame clones here, not all; method: immunoSEQ multiplex PCR. The table has about 82,000 clones, less than 85% seen once. Sequenced material: PBMCs. The receptors stem from a human donor in good health.

This clone occurred once. The rearrangement uses TRBV10-2 and TRBJ1-2; possibly TRBD1 for D (6 bases). The CDR3 length is 16 residues. Trimming pared 4 bases from V and 4 bases from J, leaving 19 bases between. CDR1 and CDR2 from the germline V gene are WSHSY and SAAADI. Written as DNA, the CDR3 is TGCGCCAGCAGTGCAAGCGGGACACAGCGAGGCTATGGCTACACCTTC. Encoded protein: CASSASGTQRGYGYTF.

The chain links TRBV27 to TRBJ2-7; 9 bases are a match to TRBD1. V lost 4 bases, J lost 8 bases, and 9 bases stayed unmatched. Germline CDR1 is MNHEY and CDR2 is SMNVEV (reference sequence). CDR3 length equals 14 residues. CDR3 nucleotides: TGTGCCAGCAGTTCCTTATCGGGACAGGGTAAGCAGTACTTC. It translates to CASSSLSGQGKQYF.

V gene TRBV15 combines with J gene TRBJ1-1; perhaps TRBD1 as D (5 bases). CDR1 LNHNV and CDR2 YYDKDF come from the germline V gene (reference sequence). This CDR3 comprises 14 residues. With 0 bases removed from V and 6 bases from J, the gap between germline ends came to 11 bases. The CDR3, as DNA: TGTGCCACCAGCAGAGACCAGGGCGCCCCTGAAGCTTTCTTT. Translated: CATSRDQGAPEAFF.

This clone was counted a few times. The chain couples TRBV5-5 to TRBJ2-7, with 10 bases lining up with TRBD1. The CDR3 totals 13 residues. V gave up 4 bases and J gave up 9 bases; unmatched junction bases: 7. Germline CDR1 SGHKS, CDR2 YYEKEE (reference sequence). The CDR3 loop is CASSPGQGDAQYF. For the CDR3, the DNA is TGTGCCAGCAGCCCAGGACAGGGGGACGCGCAGTACTTC.

The rearrangement links TRBV5-8 to TRBJ2-5; TRBD2 matches at 8 bases. The CDR3 totals 16 residues. V lost 2 bases and J lost 0; bases outside the gene matches: 6. Germline CDR1 is SGHTS and CDR2 is YDEGEE. The CDR3, as DNA: TGTGCCAGCAGCTTCGGAGGCGGGGGGTACCAAGAGACCCAGTACTTC. Its protein product is CASSFGGGGYQETQYF.

This clone appeared a single time. The chain combines TRBV19 with TRBJ2-5; 7 bases are shared with TRBD2. The V and J ends lost 5 bases and 2 bases, in that order; junction bases with no gene match: 11. The CDR3 has 16 residues. Per germline, CDR1 LNHDA and CDR2 SQIVND (reference sequence). The chain's CDR3 is CASSPGEAGVQETQYF. The DNA of the CDR3 is TGTGCCAGTAGTCCGGGTGAGGCGGGGGTACAAGAGACCCAGTACTTC.

The J gene is TRBJ1-6, the V gene TRBV19; tentative D call: TRBD1 (6 bases). V was trimmed by 6 bases and J by 7 bases, leaving 19 bases between them. Germline CDR1 LNHDA, CDR2 SQIVND (reference sequence). The CDR3 runs to 16 residues. The CDR3 loop reads CASSDGQLVNNSPLHF. As DNA, the CDR3 is TGTGCCAGTAGCGACGGACAGCTAGTTAACAATTCACCCCTCCACTTT.

The sample holds a few counts of this clone. The CDR3 nucleotides are TGTGCCAGCAGCGCGGGGACAGGGCGTGAAGCTTTCTTT. Translation: CASSAGTGREAFF. The rearrangement uses TRBV9 and TRBJ1-1; 9 bases are a match to TRBD1. The CDR3 is 13 amino acids. Germline values: CDR1 SGDLS, CDR2 YYNGEE. V dropped 3 bases and J dropped 7; count of bases not matched to a gene: 4.